This T cell receptor beta chain was sequenced for a study of blood T cells in healthy people across ages. Primers used in a second PCR of roughly 7 to 12 cycles were a sample-barcoded 5' primer and a J-beta primer mix. TCRdb reanalysed the 5' RACE reads using MiXCR and keeps one entry per CDR3 protein. The top ten hold about 23% of the sample, which has over 1,500,000 distinct CDR3 sequences, more than 35% seen once. The CDR3 is made up of 15 amino acids. Trimming took off 4 bases at V and 0 bases at J, with 10 bases between the two ends. Germline V lookup: CDR1 SNHLY, CDR2 FYNNEI. This clonotype was observed a handful of times.

The rearrangement links TRBV2 to TRBJ2-4, with TRBD1 as a possible D gene (5 bases). Sequences were obtained from blood. This clonotype was obtained from a human donor in good health. The CDR3 nucleotides are TGTGCCAGCAGTGGGACACTTGAAGCCAAAAACATTCAGTACTTC. It codes for CASSGTLEAKNIQYF.